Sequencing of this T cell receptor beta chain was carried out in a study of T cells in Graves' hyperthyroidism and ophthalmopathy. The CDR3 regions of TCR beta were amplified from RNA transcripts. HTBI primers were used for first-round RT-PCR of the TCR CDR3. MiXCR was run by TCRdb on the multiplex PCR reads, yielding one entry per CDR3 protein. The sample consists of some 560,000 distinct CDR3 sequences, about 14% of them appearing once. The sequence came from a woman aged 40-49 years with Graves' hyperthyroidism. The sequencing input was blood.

CDR3 residues: CASSLAVGELFF. The CDR3 region has the DNA TGTGCCAGCAGTTTAGCGGTCGGGGAGCTGTTTTTT. The genes are TRBV27 and TRBJ2-2; D uncertain. The V gene's germline CDR1 is MNHEY and CDR2 SMNVEV (reference sequence). The CDR3 is 12 amino acids. Trimming cost V 2 bases and J 7 bases, with 5 bases left between them.